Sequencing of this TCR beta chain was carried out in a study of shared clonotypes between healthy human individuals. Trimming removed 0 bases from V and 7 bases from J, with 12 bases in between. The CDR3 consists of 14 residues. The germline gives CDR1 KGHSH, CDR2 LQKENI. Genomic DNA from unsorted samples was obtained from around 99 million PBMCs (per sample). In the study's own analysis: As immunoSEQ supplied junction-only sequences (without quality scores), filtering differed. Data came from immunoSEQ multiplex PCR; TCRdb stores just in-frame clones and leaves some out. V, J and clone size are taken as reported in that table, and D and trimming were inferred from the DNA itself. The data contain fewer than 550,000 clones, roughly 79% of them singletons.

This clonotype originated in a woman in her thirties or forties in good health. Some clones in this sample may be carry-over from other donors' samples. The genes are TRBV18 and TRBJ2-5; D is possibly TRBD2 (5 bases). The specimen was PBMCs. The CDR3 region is CASSPPSGHVTQYF. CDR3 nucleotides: TGTGCCAGCTCACCACCCAGCGGTCATGTGACCCAGTACTTC. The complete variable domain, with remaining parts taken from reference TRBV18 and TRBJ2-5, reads NAGVMQNPRHLVRRRGQEARLRCSPMKGHSHVYWYRQLPEEGLKFMVYLQKENIIDESGMPKERFSAEFPKEGPSILRIQQVVRGDSAAYFCASSPPSGHVTQYFGPGTRLLVL.